This T cell receptor beta chain was captured in a study of T cell clones after liver transplantation. Study-wide context: Without induction therapy, subjects received standard immunosuppression until 12-24 months post-transplant. Study-wide points: Post-transplant, graft-donor-reactive CD4 TCRbeta sequences in blood dropped significantly in 5 of 8 subjects.

Worth noting for this clone: Its antigen is unknown.

CDR3 length: 16 amino acids. Germline-derived CDR1 and CDR2 are MNHEY and SMNVEV (reference sequence). Trimming cost V 5 bases and J 7 bases; bases outside gene matches: 14. Assay: immunoSEQ multiplex PCR; the TCRdb copy retains only in-frame clones and omits some. The sample holds roughly 100,000 clones, around 80% seen once. The rearrangement joins TRBV27 to TRBJ1-2; 9 positions agree with TRBD1. The sequence came from a human patient who received a liver transplant. The T cells may come from the graft donor. The material was CD4+ T cells from blood, obtained approximately 43 months after liver transplant. The CDR3 reads CASSHTGTGPYFGYTF. CDR3 bases: TGTGCCAGCAGTCACACCGGGACAGGGCCCTACTTTGGCTACACCTTC.